This TCR beta chain was sequenced in a study of vaccination and CD4 T cells after COVID-19. At the level of the study: Blood was drawn a median about 75 days post second dose, range 14 to 241.

Findings and limits, study-wide: Convalescent patients studied were relatively few, and early post-infection timepoints were absent.

Once obtained from cultured CD4+ T cells, the DNA was sequenced using the Oncomine TCR Beta short-read assay. Using its own MiXCR run on the PCR reads, TCRdb lists one record per CDR3 protein. The table shows about 9,100 distinct CDR3 sequences, with 31% occurring only once. Treatment: roughly ten-day PBMC culture with coronavirus spike peptide pools or control peptides (ViraFEST assay). One should note that the unexposed donor's CD4+ T cells were collected before the COVID-19 pandemic (2011-2018). Concerning this clonotype itself: Its specificity is not known.

Sequenced material: CD4+ T cells from blood, cultured in vitro. The TCR originated in a human donor in good health.

CDR3 bases: TGTGCCAGCAGCTTGTTAGCGGACACAGATACGCAGTATTTT. Its protein is CASSLLADTDTQYF. V and J are TRBV7-8 and TRBJ2-3, with a possible D match to TRBD2 (6 bases). Between the trimmed V and J ends, which lost 3 bases and 2 bases, there was a span of 9 bases. Germline CDR1 SGHVS, CDR2 FQNEAQ. The CDR3 loop spans 14 amino acids.